This T cell receptor beta chain was identified in a study of blood T cells in healthy people across ages. Study findings and constraints: Estimates drawn from one million T cells were deemed to understate diversity. Strongly correlated with naive T cell percentage was TCR beta diversity.

Extraction yielded at least 5 micrograms of total RNA per sample. A word on this clonotype: Antigen unknown.

This CDR3 contains 12 residues. CDR1 DFQATT and CDR2 SNEGSKA come from the germline V gene (reference sequence). V lost 0 bases and J lost 5, with 7 bases in between. A second PCR of 7 to 11 cycles used a sample-barcoded 5' primer and a J-beta primer mix. One entry per CDR3 protein, called by TCRdb with MiXCR from the 5' RACE reads. The table includes 700,000 to 900,000 distinct CDR3 sequences, roughly 24% detected once. These data were also reused for a study on T cells of mothers and their children.

The TCR sequence derives from a boy younger than 18 in good health. The V and J genes are TRBV20-1 and TRBJ2-5; D is undetermined. Sequencing used blood. CDR3 sequence reads: CSARDQKETQYF. The CDR3 nucleotides read TGCAGTGCTAGAGATCAGAAGGAGACCCAGTACTTC.